This is a list of T cell receptor beta chains from one sample in a study of cytomegalovirus exposure and HLA in healthy donors. The data were produced by immunoSEQ multiplex PCR, yet TCRdb's version contains in-frame clones alone and is incomplete. Among more than 50,000 clones listed, 85% to 90% were seen once. Sequences were obtained from PBMCs. These receptors all stem from a female donor in good health and CMV-seronegative. Each CDR3 is given with its conserved first and last residue.

V,J,CDR3
TRBV14,TRBJ1-1,CASSRGLNTEAFF
TRBV5-1,TRBJ2-7,CASSFTGVEQYF
TRBV7-9,TRBJ1-5,CASSHGQGYQPQHF
TRBV6-5,TRBJ1-2,CASSYRGSNYGYTF
TRBV6-6,TRBJ2-5,CASSYLDGGAGETQYF
TRBV5-1,TRBJ2-3,CASSKGLAGLGGDTQYF
TRBV18,TRBJ2-1,CASSPPGVPSYNEQFF
TRBV19,TRBJ2-1,CASSISGGEQFF
TRBV7-2,TRBJ2-2,CASSKTATGELFF
TRBV7-6,TRBJ1-1,CASSLRTEGPEAFF
TRBV15,TRBJ2-1,CATSRRQKYNEQFF
TRBV4-3,TRBJ2-2,CASSRVLAGGPNTGELFF
TRBV14,TRBJ2-1,CASSHQTGPPSSYNEQFF
TRBV2,TRBJ2-4,CASSGSGELKNIQYF
TRBV5-1,TRBJ2-2,CASSPGEVTGELFF
TRBV7-2,TRBJ2-1,CASSWFGGGTNEQFF
TRBV6-1,TRBJ1-6,CASSLGQGADSPLHF
TRBV7-8,TRBJ2-1,CASSFSGGALGNEQFF
TRBV18,TRBJ2-7,CASSPGQGAAYEQYF
TRBV27,TRBJ2-1,CASSLGGAQRPHNEQFF
TRBV15,TRBJ2-1,CATRTGGDEQFF